Following are 21 T cell receptor beta chains from one sample sequenced in a study of graft-versus-host responses after intestinal transplantation. Sequencing used immunoSEQ multiplex PCR; TCRdb keeps in-frame clones, though not all of them. The sample lists around 90,000 clones, about 94% occurring once. The antigens of these receptors remain unknown. The sample here was unstimulated CD4+ T cells sorted from spleen or lymph node cells, taken before transplant. These receptors came from a human donor who was the organ donor for an intestinal transplant.

The genes are TRBV9 and TRBJ2-3, with D uncertain. The CDR3 is 12 amino acids. Per germline, CDR1 SGDLS and CDR2 YYNGEE. V was clipped by 3 bases and J by 2 bases, with 4 bases between them. For the CDR3, the DNA is TGTGCCAGCAGCGCGAACACAGATACGCAGTATTTT. This encodes CASSANTDTQYF.

This chain uses TRBV19 with TRBJ1-2; no clear D. Germline values: CDR1 LNHDA, CDR2 SQIVND (reference sequence). Deletions cut 5 bases from V and 3 bases from J, with 13 bases between. The CDR3 loop spans 14 amino acids. The CDR3 loop reads CASSLFQVDYGYTF. DNA of the CDR3: TGTGCCAGTAGTCTGTTCCAAGTGGACTATGGCTACACCTTC.

The CDR3 DNA is TGCGCCAGCAGCCAAGTCGGCGGCGCGAACACCGGGGAGCTGTTTTTT. Its translation is CASSQVGGANTGELFF. The chain joins TRBV4-1 to TRBJ2-2; D remains ambiguous. The CDR3 is 16 amino acids. The germline V gene encodes CDR1 MGHRA and CDR2 YSYEKL. V was shortened by 1 base and J by 0 bases, with 9 bases between the two germline ends.

This chain connects TRBV11-3 to TRBJ2-5; D unclear. The germline V gene encodes CDR1 SGHNT and CDR2 YENEEA. V dropped 4 bases and J dropped 5 bases, with 11 bases sitting between them. The CDR3 runs to 13 residues. The CDR3 nucleotides are TGTGCCAGCAGCTCCAATTATAGGGAGACCCAGTACTTC. This gives the protein CASSSNYRETQYF. Together with reference TRBV11-3 and TRBJ2-5, the CDR3 gives the full variable domain: EAGVVQSPRYKIIEKKQPVAFWCNPISGHNTLYWYLQNLGQGPELLIRYENEEAVDDSQLPKDRFSAERLKGVDSTLKIQPAELGDSAVYLCASSSNYRETQYFGPGTRLLVL.

The genes are TRBV4-1 and TRBJ1-5; D call uncertain. The CDR3 spans 14 residues. V shed 0 bases and J shed 6 bases, with 9 bases lying between them. From germline, CDR1 is MGHRA and CDR2 YSYEKL. The CDR3 sequence is CASSQDTGGQPQHF. The CDR3 region has the DNA TGCGCCAGCAGCCAAGATACTGGAGGTCAGCCCCAGCATTTT.

The rearrangement uses TRBV28 and TRBJ1-5; 8 positions agree with TRBD1. The CDR3 is 12 residues long. The germline V gene has CDR1 MDHEN and CDR2 SYDVKM. Losses at the gene ends were 3 bases for V and 9 bases for J; bases not matched to a gene: 1. The CDR3 nucleotides read TGTGCCAGCAGTTTCGGACAGGGGCCCCAGCATTTT. Protein sequence: CASSFGQGPQHF.

The chain recombines TRBV6-5 with TRBJ2-7, with D perhaps given as TRBD1 or TRBD2 (6 bases each). The CDR3 consists of 16 residues. The V end lost 4 bases, the J end lost 5 bases, and 21 bases lay between the germline ends. From germline, CDR1 is MNHEY and CDR2 SVGAGI. CDR3 bases: TGTGCCAGCAGTTCATATAGTAGGGGGGCGAGGGACGAGCAGTACTTC. Translation gives CASSSYSRGARDEQYF.

The J gene is TRBJ2-7, the V gene TRBV7-8; 7 bases are a match to TRBD1. This CDR3 is 12 amino acids long. After removal of 3 bases from V and 6 bases from J, the junction contained 2 bases not matched to a gene. Looked up from germline, CDR1 is SGHVS and CDR2 is FQNEAQ. The CDR3 region is CASSLSGGEQYF. In DNA form, the CDR3 reads TGTGCCAGCAGCTTGTCAGGGGGCGAGCAGTACTTC.

The genes are TRBV13 and TRBJ2-7; 13 nucleotides line up with TRBD2. Looked up from germline, CDR1 is PRHDT and CDR2 is FYEKMQ (reference sequence). The CDR3 consists of 16 residues. Trimming at V came to 5 bases and at J to 0 bases, leaving 4 bases not matched to a gene. The DNA for the CDR3 is TGTGCCAGCAGCCAGGGACTAGCGGGGCTCTCCTACGAGCAGTACTTC. It is translated as CASSQGLAGLSYEQYF.

The rearrangement joins TRBV2 to TRBJ2-7; 9 nucleotides align to TRBD1. The CDR3 runs to 15 residues. V lost 9 bases to trimming and J lost 0 bases; unmatched junction nucleotides: 9. Germline CDR1 SNHLY, CDR2 FYNNEI. CDR3 protein: CASKPGQGGSYEQYF. The CDR3 nucleotides read TGTGCCAGTAAACCGGGACAGGGCGGCTCCTACGAGCAGTACTTC.

The rearrangement joins TRBV19 to TRBJ2-5, with unresolved D. The CDR3 is 17 amino acids. Deletions cut 6 bases from V and 1 base from J, with 21 bases between. Germline V gives CDR1 LNHDA, CDR2 SQIVND (reference sequence). The CDR3 region has the DNA TGTGCCAGTAGCCCCATCCGCCCTAACCCGCTCCAAGAGACCCAGTACTTC. It codes for CASSPIRPNPLQETQYF.

A single count supports this clone. This chain links TRBV2 with TRBJ2-2; 7 nucleotides agree with TRBD1. Trimming at V came to 4 bases and at J to 0 bases, leaving 2 bases not matched to a gene. This CDR3 is built from 15 residues. Germline V lookup: CDR1 SNHLY, CDR2 FYNNEI. CDR3 region: CASSVDRTNTGELFF. The CDR3 DNA sequence: TGTGCCAGCAGTGTGGACAGGACGAACACCGGGGAGCTGTTTTTT.

The chain links TRBV7-3 to TRBJ2-1; 9 bases line up with TRBD1. J lost 8 bases, V lost 5 bases, and 10 bases had no gene match. From germline, CDR1 is SGHTA and CDR2 FQGTGA. The CDR3 loop spans 15 amino acids. CDR3 coding DNA: TGTGCCAGCAGCATCGGGACAGGGTTTTTAGATGAGCAGTTCTTC. Translating it yields CASSIGTGFLDEQFF.

This chain uses TRBV15 with TRBJ2-1; D uncertain. CDR1 and CDR2 (germline): LNHNV, YYDKDF (reference sequence). V was trimmed by 0 bases and J by 5 bases, leaving 5 bases between them. The CDR3 totals 13 residues. The CDR3 sequence: CATSRDRNNEQFF. The CDR3, as DNA: TGTGCCACCAGCAGAGATAGGAACAATGAGCAGTTCTTC.

The rearrangement joins TRBV7-3 to TRBJ1-4; possibly TRBD1 for D (5 bases). Germline loops: CDR1 SGHTA, CDR2 FQGTGA. V shed 4 bases and J shed 7 bases, with 19 bases lying between them. The CDR3 extends over 16 amino acids. CDR3 sequence reads: CASSSLPGPGGEKLFF. As DNA, the CDR3 is TGTGCCAGCAGCTCACTTCCGGGACCCGGCGGTGAAAAACTGTTTTTT.

This clone showed up just once. The rearrangement joins TRBV9 to TRBJ1-3; a possible D gene is TRBD1 (5 bases). Trimming cost V 0 bases and J 3 bases, with 10 bases left between them. CDR3 length equals 15 residues. The germline V gene encodes CDR1 SGDLS and CDR2 YYNGEE. CDR3 region: CASSVAGGVGNTIYF. The CDR3 DNA follows: TGTGCCAGCAGCGTAGCGGGAGGGGTTGGAAACACCATATATTTT.

In DNA, the CDR3 is TGTGCCAGCGGCAATTTCTACGAGCAGTACTTC. Protein product: CASGNFYEQYF. This chain joins TRBV27 and TRBJ2-7; no firm D call. Trimming cost V 8 bases and J 3 bases, with 8 bases left between them. Germline V gene sequence: CDR1 MNHEY, CDR2 SMNVEV (reference sequence). The CDR3 runs to 11 residues.

The chain couples TRBV5-5 to TRBJ2-3, with 10 bases identical to TRBD2. Per the germline V gene, CDR1 is SGHKS and CDR2 is YYEKEE (reference sequence). The CDR3 spans 15 residues. V lost 2 bases to trimming and J lost 3 bases; unmatched junction nucleotides: 3. The CDR3 spells CASSLLAGRTDTQYF. The DNA of the CDR3 is TGTGCCAGCAGCTTACTAGCGGGGAGAACAGATACGCAGTATTTT. The full variable domain, with the rest looked up from reference TRBV5-5 and TRBJ2-3, is DAGVTQSPTHLIKTRGQQVTLRCSPISGHKSVSWYQQVLGQGPQFIFQYYEKEERGRGNFPDRFSARQFPNYSSELNVNALLLGDSALYLCASSLLAGRTDTQYFGPGTRLTVL.

A word on this clone: The germline gene is not matched at one end of the junction; a read error may be the cause. The rearrangement links TRBV10-2 to TRBJ2-7, with 14 bases that match TRBD2. In germline, CDR1 is WSHSY, CDR2 SAAADI. This CDR3 contains 13 residues. CDR3 sequence: CASSDPTSGGANF. Here the CDR3 DNA reads TGCGCCAGCAGTGACCCGACTAGCGGGGGGGCGAACTTC.

V gene TRBV18 combines with J gene TRBJ2-3, with D unclear. The CDR3 is 13 amino acids. Germline V gene lookup returns CDR1 KGHSH and CDR2 LQKENI. The germline V and J ends were trimmed by 3 bases and 6 bases, with 10 bases remaining between them. The DNA of the CDR3 is TGTGCCAGCTCACCCTACTACCCGGATACGCAGTATTTT. It specifies CASSPYYPDTQYF.

V is TRBV9 and J is TRBJ2-1, with TRBD2 identical over 7 bases. CDR3 length: 13 amino acids. The ends lost 1 base at V and 5 bases at J; junction bases unmatched: 0. Germline V gene lookup returns CDR1 SGDLS and CDR2 YYNGEE. The CDR3 loop is CASSVTSDNEQFF. For the CDR3, the DNA is TGTGCCAGCAGCGTAACTAGCGACAATGAGCAGTTCTTC.